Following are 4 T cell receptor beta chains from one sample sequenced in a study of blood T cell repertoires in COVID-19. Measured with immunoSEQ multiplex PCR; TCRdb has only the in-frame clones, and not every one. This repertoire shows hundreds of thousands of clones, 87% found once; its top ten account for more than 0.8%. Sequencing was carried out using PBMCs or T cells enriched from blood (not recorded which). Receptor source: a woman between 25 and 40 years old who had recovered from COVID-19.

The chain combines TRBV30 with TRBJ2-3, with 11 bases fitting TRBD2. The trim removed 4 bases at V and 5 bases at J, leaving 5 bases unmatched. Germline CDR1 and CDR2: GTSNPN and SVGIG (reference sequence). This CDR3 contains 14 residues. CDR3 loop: CAWKPGLAVDTQYF. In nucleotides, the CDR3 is TGTGCCTGGAAACCGGGACTAGCGGTAGATACGCAGTATTTT. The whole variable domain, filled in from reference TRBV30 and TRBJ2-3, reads SQTIHQWPATLVQPVGSPLSLECTVEGTSNPNLYWYRQAAGRGLQLLFYSVGIGQISSEVPQNLSASRPQDRQFILSSKKLLLSDSGFYLCAWKPGLAVDTQYFGPGTRLTVL.

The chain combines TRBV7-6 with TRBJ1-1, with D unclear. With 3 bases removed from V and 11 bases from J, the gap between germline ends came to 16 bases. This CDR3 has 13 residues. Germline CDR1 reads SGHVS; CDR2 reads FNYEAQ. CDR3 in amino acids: CASSFSSGGAAFF. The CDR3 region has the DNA TGTGCCAGCAGCTTTTCGAGTGGAGGCGCGGCTTTCTTT.

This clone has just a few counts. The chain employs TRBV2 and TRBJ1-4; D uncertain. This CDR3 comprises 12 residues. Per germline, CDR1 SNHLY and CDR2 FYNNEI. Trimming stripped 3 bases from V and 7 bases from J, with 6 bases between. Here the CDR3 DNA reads TGTGCCAGCAGTGATCACGGTGAAAAACTGTTTTTT. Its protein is CASSDHGEKLFF.

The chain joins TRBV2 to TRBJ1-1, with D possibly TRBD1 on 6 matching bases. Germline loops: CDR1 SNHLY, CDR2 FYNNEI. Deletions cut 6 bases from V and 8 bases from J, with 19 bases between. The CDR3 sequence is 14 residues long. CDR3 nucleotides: TGTGCCAGCAGAGAGACAGGACCGACCCAAGAAGCTTTCTTT. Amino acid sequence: CASRETGPTQEAFF.